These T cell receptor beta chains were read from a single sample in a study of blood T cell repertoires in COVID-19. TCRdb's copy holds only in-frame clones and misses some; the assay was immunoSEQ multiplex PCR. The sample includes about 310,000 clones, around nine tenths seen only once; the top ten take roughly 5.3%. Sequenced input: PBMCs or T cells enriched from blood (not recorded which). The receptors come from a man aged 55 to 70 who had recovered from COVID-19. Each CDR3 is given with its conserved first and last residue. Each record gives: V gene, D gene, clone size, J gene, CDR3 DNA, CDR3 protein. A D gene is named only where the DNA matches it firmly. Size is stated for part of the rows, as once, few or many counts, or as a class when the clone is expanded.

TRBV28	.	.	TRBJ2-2	TGTGCCAGCAGTTTATGGCAAGCATCTCGTGGGAACACCGGGGAGCTGTTTTTT	CASSLWQASRGNTGELFF
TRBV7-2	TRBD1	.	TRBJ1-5	TGTGCCAGCAGCCCAGGACAGGGTGGCAATCAGCCCCAGCATTTT	CASSPGQGGNQPQHF
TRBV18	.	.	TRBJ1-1	TGTGCCAGCTCACCACCTCCGGGGGCTGAAGCTTTCTTT	CASSPPPGAEAFF
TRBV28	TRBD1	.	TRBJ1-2	TGTGCCAGCAGTTTATGGGTGATCGACCGGGACAGCTATGGCTACACCTTC	CASSLWVIDRDSYGYTF
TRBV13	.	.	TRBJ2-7	TGTGCCAGCAGCTTATGGAGCTCCTACGAGCAGTACTTC	CASSLWSSYEQYF
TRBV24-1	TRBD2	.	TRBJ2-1	TGTGCCATAAGTGAGGGGAACGGCGGGAGCTATGAGCAGTTCTTC	CAISEGNGGSYEQFF
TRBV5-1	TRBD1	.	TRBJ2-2	TGCGCCAGCAGCTTTGGGACAGCGAACACCGGGGAGCTGTTTTTT	CASSFGTANTGELFF
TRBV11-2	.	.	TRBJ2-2	TGTGCCAGCAGCCTCGCGAACACCGGGGAGCTGTTTTTT	CASSLANTGELFF
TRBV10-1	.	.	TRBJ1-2	TGCGCCCCAACCCAGGGGTTGTCGGGCCCCTATGGCTACACCTTC	CAPTQGLSGPYGYTF
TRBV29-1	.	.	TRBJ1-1	TGCAGCGTGCTAAAATCCGGGAAAAGGGACACTGAAGCTTTCTTT	CSVLKSGKRDTEAFF
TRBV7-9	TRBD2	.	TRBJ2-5	TGTGCCAGCAGCGTAGAACGTATAGCGGGAGGGCTGGAGACCCAGTACTTC	CASSVERIAGGLETQYF
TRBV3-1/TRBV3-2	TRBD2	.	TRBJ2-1	TGTGCCAGCAGCCAAGAAGGACTAGCGAACTCCTACAATGAGCAGTTCTTC	CASSQEGLANSYNEQFF
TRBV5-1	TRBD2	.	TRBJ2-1	TGCGCCAGCAGCTCCCTAGCGGGATTAAAATTCTCCTACAATGAGCAGTTCTTC	CASSSLAGLKFSYNEQFF
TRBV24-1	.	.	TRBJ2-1	TGTGCCACCAGTGATCCCCGACAATTAAACAATGAGCAGTTCTTC	CATSDPRQLNNEQFF
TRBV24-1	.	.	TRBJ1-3	TGTGCCACCATGAAGAGGTACTATCACTCTGGAAACACCATATATTTT	CATMKRYYHSGNTIYF
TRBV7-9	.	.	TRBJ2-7	TGTGCCAGCAGCTCTCTCACTAGCTTAAGCTCCTACGAGCAGTACTTC	CASSSLTSLSSYEQYF
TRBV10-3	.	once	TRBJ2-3	TGTGCCATCAGTGGAGGCGGTCCAGATACGCAGTATTTT	CAISGGGPDTQYF
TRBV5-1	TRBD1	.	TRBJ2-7	TGCGCCAGCAGCGGTCGCGGGACAGGGTCCTACGAGCAGTACTTC	CASSGRGTGSYEQYF
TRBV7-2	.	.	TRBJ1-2	TGTGCCAGCAGCTTAGCCCAAGCCACGGGAGGCTACACCTTC	CASSLAQATGGYTF
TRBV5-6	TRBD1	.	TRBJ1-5	TGTGCCAGCAGCTTGTGGGGACAGAATAGCAATCAGCCCCAGCATTTT	CASSLWGQNSNQPQHF